This T cell receptor (beta chain) was observed in a study of T cells after yellow fever vaccination (dated by TCRdb to between 2018 and 2020). Regarding the study in general: Libraries from fractions with low cell numbers were prepared with the SMART-Seq v4 Ultra Low Input RNA kit. Blood was collected at multiple timepoints before and after primary and secondary immunization, and bulk PBMC replicates and cell subsets were isolated. Two healthy male donors, one aged 18 to 30 and one aged 30 to 39 years, were included in the cohort. To follow T-cell clones before and after primary and booster YFV17D yellow fever vaccination, bulk TCR alpha and beta repertoires were sequenced over time.

What the treatment or condition label conveys for this sample: live attenuated yellow fever vaccine strain. At each blood-draw timepoint, two biological replicates of bulk PBMCs were collected. PBMCs were isolated from peripheral blood using a standard Ficoll-Paque protocol. TriZol was used to extract RNA from bulk PBMCs, CD4 and CD8 fractions, and dextramer-positive and dextramer-negative fractions. V is clipped by 0 bases and J by 0 bases, and the sequence between their germline boundaries is 18 bases long. The CDR3 measures 19 amino acids from cysteine to phenylalanine. Only CDR3 DNA remains: 57 bases, in frame from the first base. From a lookup of the germline V gene (reference sequence), CDR1 and CDR2 are LNHDA and SQIVND. Comments on this clonotype: Its binding antigen is unknown. It has no much larger one-base neighbor in the sample; base qualities were not kept.

TCR cDNA was made using 5'RACE template switching, a step that added a universal primer site and unique molecular identifiers. Priming for cDNA synthesis came from both the TCR alpha and TCR beta constant segments. Libraries were amplified in two PCR steps, with sample barcodes and sequencing adapters added in the second step. Sequencing of libraries was done on Illumina HiSeq 2500 (2x100 bp) or NovaSeq (2x150 bp). Processing in the source paper ran as follows. Demultiplexing of reads and collapsing into UMI consensus sequences were performed with MIGEC, and V(D)J alignment was carried out with MiXCR. Using edgeR on replicate PBMC samples, clonotypes were called vaccine-responding if FDR was below 0.01 and the log2 fold change was above 5 up to day 15. Each bulk clonotype received a CD4 or CD8 identity based on whether the sequenced CD4 or CD8 repertoire contained that clonotype at higher abundance. TCRdb ran its own pipeline on the public reads, namely fastp trimming at Q25 and MiXCR clone calling, and kept in-frame beta chains. Rows merge per CDR3 protein into single entries with the most common DNA and genes. For this entry, the V and J calls and clone size follow TCRdb and not the study's own pipeline. This sample comprises about 630,000 distinct CDR3 sequences, about 12% of them detected only once. The top ten constitute 15% of the sample.

The paper's findings and limits, for the study overall: Because the study included only two donors, the extent to which the findings can be generalized is limited. Computational filtering was required because FACS-sorted repertoires could contain abundant contaminating clonotypes from the bulk population. After the booster, most clones that had expanded after primary vaccination were detected again (around 96% of CD4 and 88% of CD8), suggesting broad maintenance of memory. Compared with the primary T-cell response, the secondary T-cell response was weaker but faster, peaking on day 5 rather than day 15. A small share of clonotypes was detected in both CD4 and CD8 compartments, with the overlap likely arising from convergent recombination.

The receptor chain draws on TRBV19 and TRBJ2-4; TRBD2 might be the D gene, on 5 matching bases. The source of this sequence is a man aged 30-40 years who received the YFV17D yellow fever vaccine. Sequencing used PBMCs, obtained on the day of the yellow fever booster vaccination. The CDR3 region: CASSIDAGFSRLAKNIQYF. The DNA sequence is TGTGCCAGTAGTATAGATGCGGGTTTTTCTCGGTTAGCCAAAAACATTCAGTACTTC.